The 16 T cell receptor beta chains below come from one sample, sequenced in a study of OX40 agonist ivuxolimab in advanced cancers. The protocol used for the library was the immunoSEQ multiplex PCR assay. This is the immuneACCESS table as TCRdb keeps it, with only in-frame sequences that have V and J called. A part of the clones is gone; compared with another copy, unresolved V genes explain less than half, and the rest is unexplained. Here the sample has roughly 42,000 clones; approximately 91% occur a single time. Approximately 28% of the sample is held by the ten biggest clonotypes. This material consisted of CD4+ or CD8+ T cells sorted from blood, taken in a trial of the OX40 agonist ivuxolimab. These receptors came from an adult with an advanced solid tumor such as melanoma, head and neck, liver or kidney cancer.

The chain employs TRBV27 and TRBJ2-5; D is possibly TRBD2 (6 bases). V was shortened by 5 bases and J by 4 bases, with 17 bases between the two germline ends. The CDR3 has 15 amino acids. Germline CDR1 reads MNHEY; CDR2 reads SMNVEV (reference sequence). As DNA, the CDR3 is TGTGCCAGCAGTCCCTCCTACGGGAGTCGAGAGACCCAGTACTTC. Translated, it gives CASSPSYGSRETQYF.

This chain connects TRBV5-5 to TRBJ2-5; 7 bases align to TRBD2. Germline loops: CDR1 SGHKS, CDR2 YYEKEE (reference sequence). The ends lost 3 bases at V and 2 bases at J; junction bases unmatched: 4. This CDR3 has 14 amino acids. The CDR3: CASSSWREQETQYF. CDR3 DNA sequence: TGTGCCAGCAGCTCATGGCGGGAGCAAGAGACCCAGTACTTC.

The chain is built from TRBV29-1 and TRBJ2-7; TRBD1 or TRBD2 may be the D gene (7 bases each). CDR1 is SQVTM, CDR2 ANQGSEA, per germline. Trimming left V 7 bases short and J 2 bases short, with 18 bases between. The CDR3 is 14 residues long. CDR3: CSASGRGGPYEQYF. In nucleotides, the CDR3 is TGCAGCGCCTCGGGCAGGGGGGGCCCCTACGAGCAGTACTTC.

The chain joins TRBV28 to TRBJ2-7; 11 bases align to TRBD2. The CDR3 is 18 residues long. Per germline, CDR1 MDHEN and CDR2 SYDVKM. J was trimmed by 0 bases and V by 6 bases; bases with no gene match: 13. CDR3 region: CASRPEGLAGMSSYEQYF. The CDR3 DNA follows: TGTGCCAGCAGACCCGAAGGACTAGCGGGTATGAGCTCCTACGAGCAGTACTTC.

This chain connects TRBV10-3 to TRBJ2-3; possibly TRBD2 for D (5 bases). Germline V gene data show CDR1 as ENHRY and CDR2 as SYGVKD. The ends were cut back, 3 bases at V and 0 bases at J, with 16 bases in the middle. The CDR3 sequence is 17 residues long. In DNA, the CDR3 is TGTGCCATCAGTGATCCCCGGGAAGTTTCTAGCACAGATACGCAGTATTTT. Residues: CAISDPREVSSTDTQYF.

This clone appeared a few times. The rearrangement uses TRBV30 and TRBJ1-1; D unclear. Per the germline V gene, CDR1 is GTSNPN and CDR2 is SVGIG (reference sequence). This CDR3 has 13 amino acids. Trimming shortened V by 0 bases and J by 1 base, and 6 bases separated the two germline ends. The CDR3 loop reads CAWSVTPNTEAFF. The CDR3, as DNA: TGTGCCTGGAGTGTAACGCCGAACACTGAAGCTTTCTTT.

The rearrangement uses TRBV6-5 and TRBJ1-5; D gene ambiguous. The length of the CDR3 is 14 residues. The germline V gene encodes CDR1 MNHEY and CDR2 SVGAGI. Trimming removed 5 bases from V and 2 bases from J, with 10 bases in between. CDR3 DNA: TGTGCCAGCAGTAGCGGTCTAGGCAATCAGCCCCAGCATTTT. Its translation is CASSSGLGNQPQHF.

The chain is built from TRBV18 and TRBJ2-6; D gene unclear. The CDR3 is made up of 16 amino acids. Per the germline V gene, CDR1 is KGHSH and CDR2 is LQKENI. Trimming left V 5 bases short and J 2 bases short, with 13 bases between. The CDR3 DNA reads as TGTGCCAGCTCAAACCAAGAAAGTACTGGGGCCAACGTCCTGACTTTC. Translation: CASSNQESTGANVLTF.

The V call is TRBV6-1, the J call TRBJ2-7, with D possibly being TRBD1 or TRBD2 (6 bases each). This CDR3 is 16 amino acids long. Trimming left V 2 bases short and J 2 bases short, with 16 bases between. Germline V gene sequence: CDR1 MNHNS, CDR2 SASEGT. CDR3 nucleotides: TGTGCCAGCAGTGAATCGCGTACGGGGGCTGCCTACGAGCAGTACTTC. It yields the protein CASSESRTGAAYEQYF.

CDR3 sequence reads: CASRGQGGSSNEQFF. The CDR3 coding sequence is TGTGCCAGCAGGGGACAGGGAGGGAGTTCCAATGAGCAGTTCTTC. This chain links TRBV13 with TRBJ2-1, with 9 bases identical to TRBD1. Germline V CDR1 and CDR2: PRHDT, FYEKMQ (reference sequence). The V and J ends lost 6 bases and 6 bases, in that order; junction bases with no gene match: 9. The CDR3 spans 15 residues.

The chain couples TRBV6-1 to TRBJ2-5; tentatively, D is TRBD2 (6 bases). Deletions cut 8 bases from V and 1 base from J, with 11 bases between. CDR3 length equals 13 residues. Germline CDR1 MNHNS, CDR2 SASEGT. The CDR3 nucleotides read TGTGCCAGCTTACGAGCGGGCCAAGAGACCCAGTACTTC. Translating gives CASLRAGQETQYF.

The chain is built from TRBV27 and TRBJ2-1; D unresolved. V dropped 5 bases and J dropped 9 bases, with 8 bases sitting between them. Germline V gene data show CDR1 as MNHEY and CDR2 as SMNVEV (reference sequence). CDR3 size: 11 residues. The CDR3 reads CASSTDAEQFF. The DNA for the CDR3 is TGTGCCAGCAGTACGGACGCTGAGCAGTTCTTC.

This clone came up a few times. The genes are TRBV29-1 and TRBJ2-2; D unclear. V dropped 3 bases and J dropped 3 bases, with 14 bases sitting between them. The germline V gene has CDR1 SQVTM and CDR2 ANQGSEA. The CDR3 runs 15 residues. The CDR3 sequence: CSVDRYGMDTGELFF. In nucleotides, the CDR3 is TGCAGCGTTGATCGATACGGTATGGACACCGGGGAGCTGTTTTTT.

This chain uses TRBV9 with TRBJ2-3; D unclear. The germline V gene encodes CDR1 SGDLS and CDR2 YYNGEE. CDR3 size: 16 residues. Trimming pared 2 bases from V and 0 bases from J, leaving 13 bases between. CDR3: CASSVNGDPSTDTQYF. The CDR3 DNA sequence: TGTGCCAGCAGCGTTAATGGCGATCCTAGCACAGATACGCAGTATTTT.

The chain combines TRBV14 with TRBJ1-1; D call uncertain. The ends were cut back, 4 bases at V and 0 bases at J, with 12 bases in the middle. Germline loops: CDR1 SGHDN, CDR2 FVKESK. The CDR3 spans 15 residues. DNA of the CDR3: TGTGCCAGCAGCCTACAACAAGGGTTGAACACTGAAGCTTTCTTT. Protein: CASSLQQGLNTEAFF.

The gene calls are TRBV10-2 and TRBJ1-4; TRBD1 might be the D (5 bases). The CDR3 loop spans 14 amino acids. Germline CDR1 is WSHSY and CDR2 is SAAADI. Trimming removed 1 base at V and 4 bases at J, with 7 bases between. This CDR3 is CASSEWGVNEKLFF. CDR3 sequence (DNA): TGCGCCAGCAGTGAGTGGGGCGTTAATGAAAAACTGTTTTTT.